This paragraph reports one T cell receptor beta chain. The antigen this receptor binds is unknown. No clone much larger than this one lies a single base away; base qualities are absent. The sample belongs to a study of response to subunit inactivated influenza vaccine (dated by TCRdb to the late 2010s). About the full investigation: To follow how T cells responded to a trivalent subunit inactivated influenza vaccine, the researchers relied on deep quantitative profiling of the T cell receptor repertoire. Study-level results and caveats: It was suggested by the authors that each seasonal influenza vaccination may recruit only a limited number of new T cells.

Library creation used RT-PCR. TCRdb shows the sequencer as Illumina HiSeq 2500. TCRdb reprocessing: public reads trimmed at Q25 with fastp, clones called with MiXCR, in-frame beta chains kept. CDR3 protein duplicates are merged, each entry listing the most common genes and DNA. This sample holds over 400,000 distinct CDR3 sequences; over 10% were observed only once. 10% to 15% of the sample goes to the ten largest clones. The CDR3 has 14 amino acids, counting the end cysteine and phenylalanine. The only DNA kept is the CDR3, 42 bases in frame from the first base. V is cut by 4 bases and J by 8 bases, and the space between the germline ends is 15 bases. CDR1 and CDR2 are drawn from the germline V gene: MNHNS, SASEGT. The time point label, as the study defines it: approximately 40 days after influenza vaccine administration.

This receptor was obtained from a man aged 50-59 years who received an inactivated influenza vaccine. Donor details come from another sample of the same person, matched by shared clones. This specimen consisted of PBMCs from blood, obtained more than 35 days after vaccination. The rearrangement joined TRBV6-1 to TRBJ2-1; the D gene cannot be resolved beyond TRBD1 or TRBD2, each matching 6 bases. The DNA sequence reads TGTGCCAGCAGTGTGGGGGGCCTTCGGGATGAGCAGTTCTTC. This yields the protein CASSVGGLRDEQFF.